The rows below give T cell receptor beta chains drawn from one sample of a study of blood T cell repertoires in COVID-19. Sequencing was performed with immunoSEQ multiplex PCR; in TCRdb, only in-frame clones are kept and a portion is missing. This sample has 85,000 to 95,000 clones, with over 75% found just once. The material sequenced was peripheral blood. The receptor source for this set is a man between 65 and 85 years old with acute or convalescent COVID-19. CDR3s include the opening cysteine and the closing phenylalanine or tryptophan.

j_gene: TRBJ1-1
v_gene: TRBV6-6
CDR3aa: CASGPGQVNTEAFF

j_gene: TRBJ2-1
v_gene: TRBV3-1/TRBV3-2
CDR3aa: CASSQDRGTSSYNEQFF

j_gene: TRBJ2-6
v_gene: TRBV28
CDR3aa: CASRSPPGQGTKVGANVLTF

j_gene: TRBJ2-3
v_gene: TRBV7-2
CDR3aa: CASSLTSAHYDTQYF

j_gene: TRBJ1-2
v_gene: TRBV30
CDR3aa: CAWSAFRGNYGYTF

j_gene: TRBJ2-7
v_gene: TRBV12-3/TRBV12-4
CDR3aa: CASSFSRVYEQYF

j_gene: TRBJ1-4
v_gene: TRBV7-9
CDR3aa: CASSIQGEDEKLFF

j_gene: TRBJ2-7
v_gene: TRBV6-1
CDR3aa: CASSEASTSSYEQYF

j_gene: TRBJ2-1
v_gene: TRBV5-6
CDR3aa: CASSIGQNRPEQFF

j_gene: TRBJ2-1
v_gene: TRBV27
CDR3aa: CASSLFATGGYNEQFF

j_gene: TRBJ2-5
v_gene: TRBV12-5
CDR3aa: CASGLLQGVETQYF

j_gene: TRBJ1-1
v_gene: TRBV19
CDR3aa: CASSIQMNTEAFF

j_gene: TRBJ1-3
v_gene: TRBV5-4
CDR3aa: CASSFRTGGSGGNTIYF

j_gene: TRBJ2-2
v_gene: TRBV7-9
CDR3aa: CASNAGTDSPGELFF

j_gene: TRBJ2-3
v_gene: TRBV28
CDR3aa: CASTLSGKGTDTQYF

j_gene: TRBJ2-6
v_gene: TRBV2
CDR3aa: CASIPGLAILSGANVLTF

j_gene: TRBJ1-2
v_gene: TRBV19
CDR3aa: CASSGQGYGYTF